The 21 T cell receptor beta chains below come from one sample, sequenced in a study of T cells of healthy individuals. MiXCR, applied by TCRdb to the 5' RACE reads, yields one record per CDR3 protein. The sample consists of more than 85,000 distinct CDR3 sequences, roughly a sixth of them appearing once. Receptors were obtained from a human donor in good health.

The CDR3, as DNA: TGTGCCAGCAGCTTTAGTTACAGGGAAGGCAATCAGCCCCAGCATTTT. It is translated as CASSFSYREGNQPQHF. The chain joins TRBV7-9 to TRBJ1-5, with D tentatively TRBD1 (6 bases). Germline-derived CDR1 and CDR2 are SEHNR and FQNEAQ (reference sequence). This CDR3 has 16 amino acids. V was cut by 3 bases and J by 2 bases, with 14 bases left in between.

This clonotype showed up just a few times. J is TRBJ1-1 and V is TRBV5-1; TRBD1 matches at 9 bases. This CDR3 is 14 amino acids long. The junction had 6 bases not matched to a gene; V was cut back by 6 bases and J by 3 bases. CDR1 and CDR2 from the germline V gene are SGHRS and YFSETQ. The CDR3 loop reads CASIQDRGYTEAFF. The CDR3 DNA follows: TGCGCCAGCATCCAGGACAGGGGATACACTGAAGCTTTCTTT.

The rearrangement links TRBV5-1 to TRBJ2-3, with TRBD1 matching over 11 bases. CDR3 length: 15 residues. Trimming cost V 4 bases and J 4 bases; bases outside gene matches: 5. CDR1 and CDR2 from the germline V gene are SGHRS and YFSETQ. The CDR3 DNA follows: TGCGCCAGCAGCCCTGGACAGGGGGCCGCAGATACGCAGTATTTT. It is translated as CASSPGQGAADTQYF.

This chain uses TRBV10-3 with TRBJ2-1, with 14 bases fitting TRBD2. The ends lost 5 bases at V and 8 bases at J; junction bases unmatched: 17. Germline CDR1 and CDR2: ENHRY and SYGVKD. The CDR3 is 19 amino acids. CDR3 DNA: TGTGCCATCAGTCCTTCCGGGACTAGCGGGGGAGACGCCATCGATGAGCAGTTCTTC. Amino acids: CAISPSGTSGGDAIDEQFF.

The J gene is TRBJ2-1, the V gene TRBV5-1, with 10 bases matching TRBD2. The germline V gene encodes CDR1 SGHRS and CDR2 YFSETQ. This CDR3 comprises 18 residues. Germline trimming cut 2 bases from V and 2 bases from J; bases unmatched to any gene: 10. CDR3 nucleotide sequence: TGCGCCAGCAGCTTTAATTTGGCTAGCGGGGGACCCTACAATGAGCAGTTCTTC. It is translated as CASSFNLASGGPYNEQFF.

This clonotype was detected a few times. The J gene is TRBJ2-1, the V gene TRBV20-1, with TRBD2 identical over 7 bases. Germline V gives CDR1 DFQATT, CDR2 SNEGSKA (reference sequence). J gave up 6 bases and V 3 bases, and 8 bases lay outside the gene matches. The CDR3 is 14 residues long. CDR3: CSARGLAELNEQFF. The CDR3 DNA reads TGCAGTGCTAGGGGTCTAGCGGAGCTCAATGAGCAGTTCTTC.

This clonotype has just a few counts. CDR3 sequence reads: CASSVDREWETQYF. The CDR3 bases are TGTGCCAGCAGCGTAGACAGGGAATGGGAGACCCAGTACTTC. The chain is built from TRBV9 and TRBJ2-5; TRBD1 might be the D (6 bases). This CDR3 is 14 amino acids long. From germline, CDR1 is SGDLS and CDR2 YYNGEE. V lost 0 bases and J lost 5, with 11 bases in between.

In this sample, this clonotype turned up a few times. This rearrangement joins TRBV5-1 to TRBJ1-4; D unresolved. V lost 0 bases and J 5 bases, leaving 8 bases between the germline ends. Germline V gene data show CDR1 as SGHRS and CDR2 as YFSETQ. The CDR3 is made up of 14 amino acids. The CDR3 here is CASSLGAGNEKLFF. CDR3 nucleotides: TGCGCCAGCAGCTTGGGGGCTGGAAATGAAAAACTGTTTTTT. The complete variable domain, with remaining parts taken from reference TRBV5-1 and TRBJ1-4, reads KAGVTQTPRYLIKTRGQQVTLSCSPISGHRSVSWYQQTPGQGLQFLFEYFSETQRNKGNFPGRFSGRQFSNSRSEMNVSTLELGDSALYLCASSLGAGNEKLFFGSGTQLSVL.

In this sample, this clonotype turned up a few times. This sequence joins TRBV20-1 and TRBJ2-7, with 9 bases that match TRBD1. The ends lost 5 bases at V and 6 bases at J; junction bases unmatched: 2. The CDR3 is made up of 11 amino acids. The germline CDR1 and CDR2 sequences are DFQATT and SNEGSKA (reference sequence). The CDR3 DNA follows: TGCAGTGCTCGGGACAGGGCCGAGCAGTACTTC. The encoded protein is CSARDRAEQYF.

The chain couples TRBV10-3 to TRBJ1-6, with D possibly being TRBD1 (6 bases). CDR1 and CDR2 (germline): ENHRY, SYGVKD. V shed 7 bases and J shed 5 bases, with 12 bases lying between them. The CDR3 sequence is 14 residues long. The CDR3 nucleotides read TGTGCCATCACCCAGGGGCTTGATAATTCACCCCTCCACTTT. Amino acid sequence: CAITQGLDNSPLHF.

Only one count was recorded for this clonotype. J is TRBJ2-7 and V is TRBV10-3, with 7 bases matching TRBD1. Trimming removed 6 bases from V and 4 bases from J; junction bases left unmatched: 6. CDR1 and CDR2 (germline): ENHRY, SYGVKD. This CDR3 region has 13 residues. The CDR3, as DNA: TGTGCCATCAGACGACAGGGTCCTTACGAGCAGTACTTC. It translates to CAIRRQGPYEQYF.

In its sample, this clonotype was seen a few times. The chain joins TRBV7-2 to TRBJ2-2, with unresolved D. V lost 4 bases, J lost 4 bases, and 10 bases lay in between. This CDR3 spans 14 amino acids. Germline CDR1 and CDR2: SGHTA and FQGNSA. DNA for the CDR3: TGTGCCAGCAGCTCCCGGGTGGGCACCGGGGAGCTGTTTTTT. This sequence encodes CASSSRVGTGELFF. Together with reference TRBV7-2 and TRBJ2-2, the CDR3 gives the full variable domain: GAGVSQSPSNKVTEKGKDVELRCDPISGHTALYWYRQSLGQGLEFLIYFQGNSAPDKSGLPSDRFSAERTGGSVSTLTIQRTQQEDSAVYLCASSSRVGTGELFFGEGSRLTVL.

This rearrangement joins TRBV2 to TRBJ1-5; D may be TRBD1 (5 bases). V lost 4 bases and J lost 6, with 16 bases in between. This CDR3 region has 15 residues. Germline V gene data show CDR1 as SNHLY and CDR2 as FYNNEI. CDR3: CASSVDLAGVQPQHF. The CDR3 DNA reads as TGTGCCAGCAGTGTTGACCTCGCGGGGGTTCAGCCCCAGCATTTT.

This clonotype was seen more than once but under ten times. V is TRBV6-1 and J is TRBJ2-1; the match to TRBD2 covers 13 bases. Germline V gene data show CDR1 as MNHNS and CDR2 as SASEGT. This CDR3 has 14 residues. V lost 7 bases, J lost 9 bases, and 6 bases stayed unmatched. The DNA for the CDR3 is TGTGCCAGCACCCGGACTAGCGGGAGTTTTGAGCAGTTCTTC. Its protein is CASTRTSGSFEQFF.

This clonotype has only a few counts. The V call is TRBV20-1, the J call TRBJ2-3, with D possibly matching TRBD2 (6 bases). The CDR3 has 15 amino acids. Trimming pared 6 bases from V and 4 bases from J, leaving 20 bases between. Germline assignment: CDR1 DFQATT and CDR2 SNEGSKA (reference sequence). CDR3 loop: CSATRAGLGADTQYF. CDR3 sequence (DNA): TGCAGTGCAACGAGAGCGGGCCTAGGGGCAGATACGCAGTATTTT.

The V and J genes are TRBV11-2 and TRBJ2-1; TRBD2 is a possible D gene (7 bases). V lost 11 bases, J lost 0 bases, and 14 bases lay in between. This CDR3 comprises 14 residues. CDR1 and CDR2 (germline): SGHAT, FQNNGV. The CDR3, as DNA: TGTGCCTTCCAAGGGGGGGGCTCCTACAATGAGCAGTTCTTC. This gives the protein CAFQGGGSYNEQFF.

This clonotype showed up just a few times. The rearrangement uses TRBV7-2 and TRBJ2-1; weak D call: TRBD2 (6 bases). Germline lookup yields CDR1 SGHTA and CDR2 FQGNSA. This CDR3 has 14 residues. The V end was cut by 5 bases, the J end by 0 bases, with 8 bases between. CDR3 DNA: TGTGCCAGCAGCGCGGGACGCTCCTACAATGAGCAGTTCTTC. It encodes CASSAGRSYNEQFF. The full variable domain, rest sourced from reference TRBV7-2 and TRBJ2-1, is GAGVSQSPSNKVTEKGKDVELRCDPISGHTALYWYRQSLGQGLEFLIYFQGNSAPDKSGLPSDRFSAERTGGSVSTLTIQRTQQEDSAVYLCASSAGRSYNEQFFGPGTRLTVL.

In its sample, this clonotype is medium-sized. The chain carries TRBV20-1 and TRBJ1-2; D may be TRBD1 (6 bases). Deletions cut 2 bases from V and 3 bases from J, with 7 bases between. This CDR3 comprises 12 residues. Germline V gene sequence: CDR1 DFQATT, CDR2 SNEGSKA (reference sequence). The CDR3 loop is CSARNRDYGYTF. DNA for the CDR3: TGCAGTGCTAGAAACAGGGACTATGGCTACACCTTC.

For the CDR3, the DNA is TGTGCCAGCAGCCCCTACAGGGATGAGCAGTTCTTC. It translates to CASSPYRDEQFF. This chain links TRBV5-6 with TRBJ2-1, with a weak D call TRBD1 (6 bases). With 4 bases removed from V and 8 bases from J, the gap between germline ends came to 10 bases. Germline assignment: CDR1 SGHDT and CDR2 YYEEEE. The CDR3 runs 12 residues. Supplemented by reference TRBV5-6 and TRBJ2-1, the full variable domain reads DAGVTQSPTHLIKTRGQQVTLRCSPKSGHDTVSWYQQALGQGPQFIFQYYEEEERQRGNFPDRFSGHQFPNYSSELNVNALLLGDSALYLCASSPYRDEQFFGPGTRLTVL.

This clonotype was counted ten times or more. CDR3 in DNA: TGTGCCACCAGTGATATAGACAACACTGAAGCTTTCTTT. Protein: CATSDIDNTEAFF. The rearrangement joins TRBV24-1 to TRBJ1-1; no clear D. The germline V and J ends were trimmed by 3 bases and 2 bases, with 6 bases remaining between them. Germline CDR1 and CDR2: KGHDR and SFDVKD. This CDR3 has 13 residues.

There are a few counts of this clonotype. This sequence joins TRBV6-5 and TRBJ2-4, with D perhaps matching TRBD1 or TRBD2 (5 bases each). Germline V CDR1 and CDR2: MNHEY, SVGAGI. V shed 6 bases and J shed 6 bases, with 9 bases lying between them. The CDR3 has 12 residues. CDR3 region: CASSRDRNIQYF. The CDR3 bases are TGTGCCAGCAGCCGGGACCGAAACATTCAGTACTTC.